This entry describes one T cell receptor (beta chain). This specimen comes from a study of shared clonotypes between healthy human individuals. This CDR3 region has 13 residues. Trimming stripped 6 bases from V and 2 bases from J, with 11 bases between. Germline CDR1 and CDR2: MDHEN and SYDVKM. The table came from immunoSEQ multiplex PCR; TCRdb's copy has only in-frame clones and leaves some out. Among millions of clones, over 85% were seen once, and the ten largest hold about 0.13%. The sample was naive CD4+ T cells sorted from blood. The subset is: CD45RA+ positively selected. The chain uses TRBV28 and TRBJ2-7; D unresolved. The clonotype comes from a man aged 18 to 35 in good health. CDR3 nucleotides: TGTGCCAGCAGGTTACCGGGCCCCTACGAGCAGTACTTC. It yields the protein CASRLPGPYEQYF. The full variable domain, completed using reference TRBV28 and TRBJ2-7, is DVKVTQSSRYLVKRTGEKVFLECVQDMDHENMFWYRQDPGLGLRLIYFSYDVKMKEKGDIPEGYSVSREKKERFSLILESASTNQTSMYLCASRLPGPYEQYFGPGTRLTVT.